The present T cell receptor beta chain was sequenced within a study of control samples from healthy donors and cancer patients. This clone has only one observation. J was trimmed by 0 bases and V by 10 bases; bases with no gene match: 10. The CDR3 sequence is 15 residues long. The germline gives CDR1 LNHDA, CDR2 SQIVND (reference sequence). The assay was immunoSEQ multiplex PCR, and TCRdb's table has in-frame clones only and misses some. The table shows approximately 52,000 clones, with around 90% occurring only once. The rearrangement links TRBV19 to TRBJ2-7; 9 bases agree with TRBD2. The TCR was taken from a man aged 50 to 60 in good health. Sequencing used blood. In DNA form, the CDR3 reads TGTGCCAATACCCTAGCGGGACTCTACTCCTACGAGCAGTACTTC. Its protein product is CANTLAGLYSYEQYF.